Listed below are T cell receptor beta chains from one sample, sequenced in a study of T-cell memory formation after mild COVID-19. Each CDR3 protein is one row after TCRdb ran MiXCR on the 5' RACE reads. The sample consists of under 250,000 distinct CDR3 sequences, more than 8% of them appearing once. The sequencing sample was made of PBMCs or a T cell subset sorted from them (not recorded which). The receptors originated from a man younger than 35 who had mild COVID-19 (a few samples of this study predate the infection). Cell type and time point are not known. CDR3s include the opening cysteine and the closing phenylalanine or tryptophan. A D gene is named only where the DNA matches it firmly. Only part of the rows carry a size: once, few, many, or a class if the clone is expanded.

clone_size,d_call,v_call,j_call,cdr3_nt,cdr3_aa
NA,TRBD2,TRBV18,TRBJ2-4,TGTGCCAGCTCACCCGCGGGACTAGCGGGGGGATTGAGATTC,CASSPAGLAGGLRF
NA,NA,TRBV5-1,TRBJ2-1,TGCGCCAGCAGCTTTAACCCCGGGGGTTACAATGAGCAGTTCTTC,CASSFNPGGYNEQFF
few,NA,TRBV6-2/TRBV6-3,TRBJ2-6,TGTGCCAGCAGGACGGCCGGGGCCAACGTCCTGACTTTC,CASRTAGANVLTF
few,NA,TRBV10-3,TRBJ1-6,TGTGCCATCAGGGACTGGAGCTCCTATAATTCACCCCTCCACTTT,CAIRDWSSYNSPLHF
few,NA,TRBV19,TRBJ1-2,TGTGCCAGTAGTATAGGCGGAGGCTACTATGGCTACACCTTC,CASSIGGGYYGYTF
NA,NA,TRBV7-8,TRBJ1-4,TGTGCCAGCATCGCCGGAAGGGTCTCTAATGAAAAACTGTTTTTT,CASIAGRVSNEKLFF
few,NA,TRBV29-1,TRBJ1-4,TGCAGCGTTCGATGGGGGGCCCCAAATGAAAAACTGTTTTTT,CSVRWGAPNEKLFF
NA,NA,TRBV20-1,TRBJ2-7,TGCAGTGCGCAAATGGCACGCACCTACGAGCAGTACTTC,CSAQMARTYEQYF
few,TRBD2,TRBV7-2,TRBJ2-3,TGTGCCAGCAGCTGGACTAGCGGGGGAGCAGATACGCAGTATTTT,CASSWTSGGADTQYF
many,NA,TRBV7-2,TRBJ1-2,TGTGCCAGCAGTCGGGGCTATCTCGAAGCTAACTATGGCTACACCTTC,CASSRGYLEANYGYTF
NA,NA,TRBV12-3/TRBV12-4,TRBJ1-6,TGTGCCAGCACCGCCAGGTGGGGGCAGGGCTCCCTCCACTTT,CASTARWGQGSLHF
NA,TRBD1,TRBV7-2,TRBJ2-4,TGTGCCAGCAAATTGGACAGGGCGGGGCCCAAAAACATTCAGTACTTC,CASKLDRAGPKNIQYF
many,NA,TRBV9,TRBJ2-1,TGTGCCAGCAGCGTGGAAGGACGGGATGAGCAGTTCTTC,CASSVEGRDEQFF
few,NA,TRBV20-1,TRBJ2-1,TGCAGTGCTAGCCGGGGGACTGGGTCCTACAATGAGCAGTTCTTC,CSASRGTGSYNEQFF
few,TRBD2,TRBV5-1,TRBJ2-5,TGCGCCAGCAGCTTCCTAGCGGGGACTCAAGAGACCCAGTACTTC,CASSFLAGTQETQYF
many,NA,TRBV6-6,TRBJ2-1,TGTGCCAGCAGTTCCGGGACGACAGGACGGGAGCAGTTCTTC,CASSSGTTGREQFF
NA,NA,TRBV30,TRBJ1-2,TGTGCCCAAGATATATGGGGGTCCTATGGCTACACCTTC,CAQDIWGSYGYTF
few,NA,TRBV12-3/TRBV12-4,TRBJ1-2,TGTGCCAGCAGTCCGCTTAGGTTCTATGGCTACACCTTC,CASSPLRFYGYTF
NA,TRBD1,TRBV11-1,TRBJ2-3,TGTGCCAGCAGCTTAGGGACAGGGGGCACAGATACGCAGTATTTT,CASSLGTGGTDTQYF
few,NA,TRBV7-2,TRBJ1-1,TGTGCCAGCAGCTTACGGGCAAGTCGGGGGAACACTGAAGCTTTCTTT,CASSLRASRGNTEAFF
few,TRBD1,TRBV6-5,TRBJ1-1,TGTGCCAGCAGTTACTCCCCGACAGGGCCCACTGAAGCTTTCTTT,CASSYSPTGPTEAFF
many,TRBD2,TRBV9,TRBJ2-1,TGTGCCAGCAGCAAATGGCTAGCGGAACTTAGGAATGAGCAGTTCTTC,CASSKWLAELRNEQFF
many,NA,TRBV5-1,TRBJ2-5,TGCGCCAGCAGCCCCGACGCGGGAGAGACCCAGTACTTC,CASSPDAGETQYF
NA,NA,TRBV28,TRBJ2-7,TGTGCCAGCAGTTTAAGTGCCTACGAGCAGTACTTC,CASSLSAYEQYF
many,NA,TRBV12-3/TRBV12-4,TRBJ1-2,TGTGCCACACAGGGACGAAACTATGGCTACACCTTC,CATQGRNYGYTF
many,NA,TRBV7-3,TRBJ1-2,TGTGCCAGCAGCTTAGGGCAGGGTGCTAACTATGGCTACACCTTC,CASSLGQGANYGYTF
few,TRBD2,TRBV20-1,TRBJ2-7,TGCAGTGCCAGACTAGCGGGGGCCTACGAGCAGTACTTC,CSARLAGAYEQYF
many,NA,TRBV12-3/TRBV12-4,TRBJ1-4,TGTGCCTCCCGCACCCTTAATGAAAAACTGTTTTTT,CASRTLNEKLFF
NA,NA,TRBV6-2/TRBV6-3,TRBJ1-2,TGTGCCAGCAGTTACCCAAACCCCCGTCGAGTAGGCTACACCTTC,CASSYPNPRRVGYTF
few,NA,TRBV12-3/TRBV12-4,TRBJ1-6,TGTGCCAGCAGTTTGGGGTCCTATAATTCACCCCTCCACTTT,CASSLGSYNSPLHF
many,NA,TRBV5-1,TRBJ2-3,TGCGCCAGCAGCTTCTCCTTGACAACTACGCAGTATTTT,CASSFSLTTTQYF
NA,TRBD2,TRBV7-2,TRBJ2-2,TGTGCCAGCAGCTTGGGTCTAGCGGGGGGGAGCCCCGGGGAGCTGTTTTTT,CASSLGLAGGSPGELFF
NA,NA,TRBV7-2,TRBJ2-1,TGTGCCAGCAGCTCACTACAGGGATACAATGAGCAGTTCTTC,CASSSLQGYNEQFF
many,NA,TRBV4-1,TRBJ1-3,TGCGCCAGCAGCCGAGTATGGGGGGCTGGAAACACCATATATTTT,CASSRVWGAGNTIYF
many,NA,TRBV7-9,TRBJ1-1,TGTGCCAGCAGCTACACCCGCACCCCTGAAGCTTTCTTT,CASSYTRTPEAFF
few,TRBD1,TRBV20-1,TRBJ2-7,TGCAGTGCTAGTAGAACAGGGGATAGGTACGAGCAGTACTTC,CSASRTGDRYEQYF
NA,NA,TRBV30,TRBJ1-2,TGTGCCTGGACCCCTGGAGACGGCTACACCTTC,CAWTPGDGYTF
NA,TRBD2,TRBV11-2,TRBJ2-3,TGTGCCAGCAGCTCAGGCATCCTAGCGGACACAGATACGCAGTATTTT,CASSSGILADTDTQYF
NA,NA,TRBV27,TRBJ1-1,TGTGCCAGCAGAGCAACAGGCGAGGGCACTGAAGCTTTCTTT,CASRATGEGTEAFF
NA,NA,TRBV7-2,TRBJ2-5,TGTGCCAGCAGCTCATACGTGGAAGAGACCCAGTACTTC,CASSSYVEETQYF
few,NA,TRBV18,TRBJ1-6,TGTGCCAGCTCACCAAGATTCACGAGGGGCGATAACTATTCACCCCTCCACTTT,CASSPRFTRGDNYSPLHF
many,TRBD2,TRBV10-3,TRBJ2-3,TGTGCCTTGACTAGCGGGGGACAAGATACGCAGTATTTT,CALTSGGQDTQYF
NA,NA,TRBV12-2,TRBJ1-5,TGTGCAAGTCGCTTAGTTAGTCAGAGCCCTAGTGCCCCAACTAAGCCCCAGCATTTT,CASRLVSQSPSAPTKPQHF
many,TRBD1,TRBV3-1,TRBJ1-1,TGTGCCAGCAGCCAAGCAAACAGGGGTGACACTGAAGCTTTCTTT,CASSQANRGDTEAFF
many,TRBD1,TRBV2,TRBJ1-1,TGTGCCAGCAGGAGGGAAGCTGCGCCCCACAGGGGCTTGACTTTCTTT,CASRREAAPHRGLTFF
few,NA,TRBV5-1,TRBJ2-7,TGCGCCAGCAGGTCGGGACTTTCCTACGAGCAGTACTTC,CASRSGLSYEQYF
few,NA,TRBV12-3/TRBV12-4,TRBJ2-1,TGTGCCAGCAGTCCATGGAATGAGCAGTTCTTC,CASSPWNEQFF
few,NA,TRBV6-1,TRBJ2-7,TGTGCCAGCAGTTCTCCTATAGGGGGAACCGAGCAGTACTTC,CASSSPIGGTEQYF
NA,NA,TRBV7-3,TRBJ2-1,TGTGCCAGCAGCTTAATCGAGGGCAATGAGCAGTTCTTC,CASSLIEGNEQFF
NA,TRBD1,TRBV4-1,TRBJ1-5,TGCGCCAGCAGCCAAAGGGCATCAGGGGGAGGGGATAGCAATCAGCCCCAGCATTTT,CASSQRASGGGDSNQPQHF
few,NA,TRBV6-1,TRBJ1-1,TGTGCCAGCAGTGAACAGGGACACCCCTCGGTCACTGAAGCTTTCTTT,CASSEQGHPSVTEAFF